The 21 T cell receptor beta chains reported below all come from one sample, sequenced in a study of blood T cell repertoires in COVID-19. Assay used: immunoSEQ multiplex PCR; TCRdb lists only in-frame clones, some missing. The profile covers around 260,000 clones, with 91% appearing a single time and approximately 2.6% taken by the ten largest. Source material: peripheral blood. The source is a person aged 18 to 35 with COVID-19, enrolled during active disease.

This clone was seen a handful of times. This chain connects TRBV24-1 to TRBJ2-1, with 9 bases fitting TRBD1. The CDR3 extends over 14 amino acids. Germline V gene lookup returns CDR1 KGHDR and CDR2 SFDVKD. V gave up 10 bases and J gave up 1 base; unmatched junction bases: 4. The CDR3 loop is CATGTGWSYNEQFF. The CDR3 DNA reads TGTGCCACTGGGACAGGGTGGTCCTACAATGAGCAGTTCTTC.

This chain uses TRBV5-4 with TRBJ1-2; 9 bases map to TRBD1. CDR3 length: 15 amino acids. J was trimmed by 4 bases and V by 5 bases; bases with no gene match: 9. Looked up from germline, CDR1 is SGHNT and CDR2 is YYREEE (reference sequence). The CDR3 coding sequence is TGTGCCAGCAGTCATACCGGGACAGGGTTCTATGGCTACACCTTC. Translating it yields CASSHTGTGFYGYTF.

The rearrangement joins TRBV5-1 to TRBJ1-2; 12 nucleotides align to TRBD1. This CDR3 comprises 15 residues. J was trimmed by 8 bases and V by 2 bases; bases with no gene match: 7. From germline, CDR1 is SGHRS and CDR2 YFSETQ. The CDR3 DNA reads TGCGCCAGCAGCTTTACGGGACAGGGGGCAGAGGGCTACACCTTC. This translates into CASSFTGQGAEGYTF.

V usage is TRBV7-9 and J usage is TRBJ2-5, with a possible D match to TRBD1 (6 bases). The germline V and J ends were trimmed by 5 bases and 3 bases, with 19 bases remaining between them. Germline V lookup: CDR1 SEHNR, CDR2 FQNEAQ (reference sequence). CDR3 length: 16 amino acids. The CDR3 coding sequence is TGTGCCAGCAGCCCCCGGTTTGTCACAGGGAAAGAGACCCAGTACTTC. Translating it yields CASSPRFVTGKETQYF.

This clone appeared once. This chain uses TRBV6-2 or TRBV6-3 with TRBJ2-1; 15 bases are a match to TRBD2. This CDR3 spans 21 amino acids. Germline loops: CDR1 MNHEY, CDR2 SVGEGT. Trimming at V came to 0 bases and at J to 0 bases, leaving 9 bases not matched to a gene. The CDR3 is CASSYSKAGLAGGHSYNEQFF. CDR3 nucleotides: TGTGCCAGCAGTTACTCGAAAGCGGGACTAGCGGGAGGCCACTCCTACAATGAGCAGTTCTTC.

This chain connects TRBV27 to TRBJ2-7; perhaps TRBD1 as D (6 bases). The CDR3 spans 13 residues. CDR1 and CDR2 (germline): MNHEY, SMNVEV (reference sequence). Trimming shortened V by 7 bases and J by 2 bases, and 12 bases separated the two germline ends. CDR3 sequence reads: CASIGTLPYEQYF. CDR3 in DNA: TGTGCCAGCATTGGGACACTTCCCTACGAGCAGTACTTC.

V is TRBV7-9 and J is TRBJ1-1; the D gene is possibly TRBD1 (6 bases). In germline, CDR1 is SEHNR, CDR2 FQNEAQ (reference sequence). The CDR3 covers 16 residues. Deletions cut 1 base from V and 1 base from J, with 13 bases between. CDR3 DNA sequence: TGTGCCAGCAGCTTAGTAACCCTGGGGGCGAACACTGAAGCTTTCTTT. This gives the protein CASSLVTLGANTEAFF.

This clone has a handful of counts. The CDR3 region has the DNA TGTGCCAGCAGCTTTGGGGAGGAAGCTTTCTTT. Translating gives CASSFGEEAFF. V is TRBV7-9 and J is TRBJ1-1, with unresolved D. This CDR3 has 11 amino acids. V lost 3 bases and J lost 8, with 7 bases in between. Germline lookup yields CDR1 SEHNR and CDR2 FQNEAQ (reference sequence).

This clone was observed a handful of times. The CDR3 DNA sequence: TGTGCCAGCAGTGATTGGCCCCGGGGTACTGAAGCTTTCTTT. It encodes CASSDWPRGTEAFF. This chain links TRBV6-4 with TRBJ1-1; the D is unclear. Germline CDR1 is MRHNA and CDR2 is SNTAGT. This CDR3 contains 14 residues. V shed 3 bases and J shed 5 bases, with 13 bases lying between them.

This chain connects TRBV19 to TRBJ1-1; D unresolved. The CDR3 extends over 13 amino acids. CDR1 is LNHDA and CDR2 is SQIVND in the germline V gene (reference sequence). The germline V and J ends were trimmed by 9 bases and 3 bases, with 14 bases remaining between them. Here the CDR3 reads CASNNGGHTEAFF. The CDR3 DNA sequence: TGTGCCAGCAATAATGGAGGGCACACTGAAGCTTTCTTT.

This clone was detected a few times. The CDR3 DNA reads as TGTGCCAGCAGTGCCAGGGGGAATAGAAACACCATATATTTT. As protein: CASSARGNRNTIYF. This chain joins TRBV28 and TRBJ1-3, with 7 nucleotides matching TRBD1. The germline V gene encodes CDR1 MDHEN and CDR2 SYDVKM. The CDR3 length is 14 residues. Trimming took 5 bases from V and 5 from J; bases not matched to a gene: 6.

The chain employs TRBV7-9 and TRBJ2-7; 8 nucleotides match TRBD2. The CDR3 contains 15 residues. The germline V gene encodes CDR1 SEHNR and CDR2 FQNEAQ (reference sequence). V lost 3 bases to trimming and J lost 3 bases; unmatched junction nucleotides: 7. DNA for the CDR3: TGTGCCAGCAGCTTGGTGAGCGGGGGACACTACGAGCAGTACTTC. This translates into CASSLVSGGHYEQYF.

The genes are TRBV28 and TRBJ2-7; 9 bases fit TRBD1. This CDR3 has 14 residues. J gave up 3 bases and V 5 bases, and 5 bases lay outside the gene matches. The V gene's germline CDR1 is MDHEN and CDR2 SYDVKM. In DNA form, the CDR3 reads TGTGCCAGCAGTCCCGGGACAGGGAGCTACGAGCAGTACTTC. The encoded protein is CASSPGTGSYEQYF.

This sequence joins TRBV10-2 and TRBJ2-2, with 8 positions matching TRBD2. Germline V CDR1 and CDR2: WSHSY, SAAADI. This CDR3 is built from 13 residues. V shed 8 bases, J shed 7 bases, and the junction held 6 bases outside the gene matches. This CDR3 is CASEREMGGELFF. DNA for the CDR3: TGCGCCAGCGAGCGGGAGATGGGCGGGGAGCTGTTTTTT.

The CDR3 loop reads CASSLPKGLAGRVGIQYF. CDR3 DNA: TGTGCCAGCAGTTTACCAAAGGGACTAGCTGGGCGAGTCGGCATTCAGTACTTC. The gene calls are TRBV28 and TRBJ2-4, with 9 bases lining up with TRBD2. In germline, CDR1 is MDHEN, CDR2 SYDVKM. CDR3 length: 18 amino acids. V shed 2 bases, J shed 9 bases, and the junction held 17 bases outside the gene matches.

V usage is TRBV4-1 and J usage is TRBJ1-5, with 11 bases lining up with TRBD1. Unmatched junction bases numbered 5, after V lost 4 bases and J lost 0 bases. Per the germline V gene, CDR1 is MGHRA and CDR2 is YSYEKL. The CDR3 consists of 17 residues. CDR3 DNA: TGCGCCAGCAGCCGGACAGGGGGCGGAGGTAGCAATCAGCCCCAGCATTTT. This gives the protein CASSRTGGGGSNQPQHF.

The chain has TRBV7-9 and TRBJ2-7; D may be TRBD1 (6 bases). Per the germline V gene, CDR1 is SEHNR and CDR2 is FQNEAQ (reference sequence). With 3 bases removed from V and 2 bases from J, the gap between germline ends came to 11 bases. The CDR3 has 14 residues. In DNA form, the CDR3 reads TGTGCCAGCAGCTTGGACAGCTCCCCCTACGAGCAGTACTTC. It encodes CASSLDSSPYEQYF. Full variable domain (remainder filled in from reference TRBV7-9 and TRBJ2-7): DTGVSQNPRHKITKRGQNVTFRCDPISEHNRLYWYRQTLGQGPEFLTYFQNEAQLEKSRLLSDRFSAERPKGSFSTLEIQRTEQGDSAMYLCASSLDSSPYEQYFGPGTRLTVT.

The chain joins TRBV9 to TRBJ2-2; TRBD2 matches at 13 bases. CDR1 is SGDLS, CDR2 YYNGEE, per germline. The CDR3 is 17 residues long. Trimming took 3 bases from V and 4 from J; bases not matched to a gene: 6. The CDR3 DNA follows: TGTGCCAGCAGCGCAGGACTAGCGGGAGTGTTCACCGGGGAGCTGTTTTTT. Its protein is CASSAGLAGVFTGELFF.

This chain links TRBV19 with TRBJ1-5, with no clear D. Trimming left V 6 bases short and J 4 bases short, with 7 bases between. The CDR3 totals 12 residues. CDR1 and CDR2 (germline): LNHDA, SQIVND (reference sequence). The CDR3 nucleotides are TGTGCCAGTAGCGAGGGTAATCAGCCCCAGCATTTT. Amino acid sequence: CASSEGNQPQHF.

V usage is TRBV7-6 and J usage is TRBJ2-1, with TRBD2 identical over 8 bases. Germline loops: CDR1 SGHVS, CDR2 FNYEAQ. The CDR3 is 19 amino acids. Trimming removed 7 bases from V and 5 bases from J; junction bases left unmatched: 22. DNA of the CDR3: TGTGCCAGCACCCTAGACGGGCTGGGGAGCGGGAGCAGGAACAATGAGCAGTTCTTC. Amino acids: CASTLDGLGSGSRNNEQFF. The full variable domain, its missing parts supplied by reference TRBV7-6 and TRBJ2-1, is GAGVSQSPRYKVTKRGQDVALRCDPISGHVSLYWYRQALGQGPEFLTYFNYEAQQDKSGLPNDRFSAERPEGSISTLTIQRTEQRDSAMYRCASTLDGLGSGSRNNEQFFGPGTRLTVL.

Regarding this clone: The sample contains more than one DNA sequence encoding this CDR3. The chain couples TRBV6-2 or TRBV6-3 to TRBJ2-7, with 8 bases aligning to TRBD2. V gave up 2 bases and J gave up 5 bases; unmatched junction bases: 5. The CDR3 runs to 14 residues. Germline assignment: CDR1 MNHEY and CDR2 SVGEGT. CDR3 amino acids: CASSYGLAGDEQYF. The CDR3 DNA sequence: TGTGCCAGCAGTTACGGACTAGCTGGAGACGAGCAGTACTTC.